This T cell receptor beta chain was recorded in a study of T cell responses to AZD1222 COVID-19 vaccine. Findings of the study overall: Just a handful of people given AZD1222 tested seropositive at baseline. Spike-specific TCR breadth and depth grew following two AZD1222 doses.

Comment on this clone: Its target is not known.

TCRdb keeps only in-frame clones here, not all; method: immunoSEQ multiplex PCR. Among 95,000 to 110,000 clones, approximately 90% were seen once, and the ten largest hold approximately 4.8%. The analysis combined second doses at about 4 or about 12 weeks. J gave up 1 base and V 8 bases, and 6 bases lay outside the gene matches. CDR1 and CDR2 (germline): SNHLY, FYNNEI. The CDR3 consists of 17 residues. The sequence was obtained from an adult who received the AZD1222 COVID-19 vaccine. Sample: peripheral blood, taken 28 days after the second AZD1222 dose. The chain uses TRBV2 and TRBJ2-1; 15 positions agree with TRBD2. The CDR3 DNA is TGTGCCAGCCGATCAGGGACTAGCGGGGGGTCCTACAATGAGCAGTTCTTC. This gives the protein CASRSGTSGGSYNEQFF.